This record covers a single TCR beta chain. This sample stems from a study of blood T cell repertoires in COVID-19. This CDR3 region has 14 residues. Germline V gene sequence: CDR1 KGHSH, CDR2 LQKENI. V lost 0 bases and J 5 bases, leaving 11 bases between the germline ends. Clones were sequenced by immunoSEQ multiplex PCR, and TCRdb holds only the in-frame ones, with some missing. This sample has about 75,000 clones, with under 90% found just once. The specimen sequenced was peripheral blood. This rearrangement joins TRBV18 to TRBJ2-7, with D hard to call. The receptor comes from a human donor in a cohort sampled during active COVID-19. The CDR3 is CASSPPGRLHEQYF. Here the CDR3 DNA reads TGTGCCAGCTCACCACCGGGCCGGCTACACGAGCAGTACTTC. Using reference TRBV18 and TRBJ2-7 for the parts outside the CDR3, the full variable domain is NAGVMQNPRHLVRRRGQEARLRCSPMKGHSHVYWYRQLPEEGLKFMVYLQKENIIDESGMPKERFSAEFPKEGPSILRIQQVVRGDSAAYFCASSPPGRLHEQYFGPGTRLTVT.